This note documents a single TCR beta chain sequence. Its target is not known. Between the trimmed V and J ends, which lost 0 bases and 1 base, there was a span of 9 bases. The CDR3 is 16 residues long. Germline V gene sequence: CDR1 SEHNR, CDR2 FQNEAQ (reference sequence). The donors comprised healthy bone marrow donors. Though probably carrying unrecorded immune exposures, donors were nominally healthy at sampling. Primers: 60 Vbeta forward and 13 Jbeta reverse. The assay was immunoSEQ multiplex PCR, and TCRdb's table has in-frame clones only and misses some. The sample records more than 90,000 clones, approximately 85% being singletons. This entry comes from a study of cytomegalovirus exposure and HLA in healthy donors. General observations from the study: Analyses of presence/absence relied on an assumption of roughly uniform sequencing depth across donors. Most TCR sequences were uncommon, yet certain public TCRs appeared in many donors.

The genes are TRBV7-9 and TRBJ2-2; D is ambiguous. The source is a man in his thirties or forties in good health and CMV-seronegative. The material sequenced was PBMCs. CDR3 nucleotide sequence: TGTGCCAGCAGCTTAGCCACAGCATTGAACACCGGGGAGCTGTTTTTT. As protein: CASSLATALNTGELFF.